Sequencing of this TCR beta chain was carried out in a study of blood T cell repertoires in COVID-19. In the source study's methods: Amplification from reference gene primers served as the basis for estimated nucleated cell counts. The table came from immunoSEQ multiplex PCR; TCRdb's copy has only in-frame clones and leaves some out. That table furnishes V, J and clone size, whereas the DNA furnished D and trimming. The data contain 310,000 or so clones, about 86% of them singletons. V lost 2 bases and J 5 bases, leaving 14 bases between the germline ends. The CDR3 is 15 residues long. Germline lookup yields CDR1 MNHEY and CDR2 SVGEGT.

The genes are TRBV6-2 or TRBV6-3 and TRBJ2-3; D might be TRBD1 (6 bases). This clonotype was obtained from a woman aged 25 to 45 who had recovered from COVID-19. Specimen: peripheral blood. The DNA for the CDR3 is TGTGCCAGCAGTTACGGCGGTTCAGGGGTAGATACGCAGTATTTT. This gives the protein CASSYGGSGVDTQYF.